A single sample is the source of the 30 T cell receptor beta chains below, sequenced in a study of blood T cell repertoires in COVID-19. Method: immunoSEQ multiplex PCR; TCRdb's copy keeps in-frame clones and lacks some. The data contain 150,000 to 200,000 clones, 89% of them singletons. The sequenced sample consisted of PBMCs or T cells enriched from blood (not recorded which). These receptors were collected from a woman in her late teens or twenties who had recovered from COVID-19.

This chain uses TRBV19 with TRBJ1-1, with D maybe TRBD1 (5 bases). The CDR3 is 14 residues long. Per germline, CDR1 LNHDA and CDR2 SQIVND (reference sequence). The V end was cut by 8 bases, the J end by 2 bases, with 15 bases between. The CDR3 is CASLSLRGNTEAFF. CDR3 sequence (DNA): TGTGCCAGTCTCTCCCTAAGGGGAAACACTGAAGCTTTCTTT.

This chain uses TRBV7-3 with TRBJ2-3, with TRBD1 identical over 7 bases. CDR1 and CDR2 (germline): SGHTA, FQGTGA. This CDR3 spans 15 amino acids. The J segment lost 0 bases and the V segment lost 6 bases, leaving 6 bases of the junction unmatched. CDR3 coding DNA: TGTGCCAGCAGTATGGGACAGCCTAGCACAGATACGCAGTATTTT. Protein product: CASSMGQPSTDTQYF.

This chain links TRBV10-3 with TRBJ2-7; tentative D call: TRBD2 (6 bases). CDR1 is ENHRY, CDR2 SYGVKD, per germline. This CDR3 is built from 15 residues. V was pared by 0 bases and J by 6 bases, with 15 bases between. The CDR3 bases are TGTGCCATCAGTGAGTCCACAGCGGGTCTGGGCGAGCAGTACTTC. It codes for CAISESTAGLGEQYF.

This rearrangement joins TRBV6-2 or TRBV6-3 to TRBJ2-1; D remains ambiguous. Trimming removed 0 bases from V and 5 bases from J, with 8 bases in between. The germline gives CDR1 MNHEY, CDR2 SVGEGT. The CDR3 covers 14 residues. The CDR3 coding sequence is TGTGCCAGCAGTTACTCAGAACAGCACAATGAGCAGTTCTTC. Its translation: CASSYSEQHNEQFF.

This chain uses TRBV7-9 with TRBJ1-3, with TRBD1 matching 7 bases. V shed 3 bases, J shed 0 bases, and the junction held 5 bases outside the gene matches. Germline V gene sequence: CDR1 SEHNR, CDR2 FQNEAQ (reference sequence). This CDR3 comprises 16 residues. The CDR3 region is CASSFGTANSGNTIYF. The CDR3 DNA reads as TGTGCCAGCAGCTTCGGGACAGCAAACTCTGGAAACACCATATATTTT. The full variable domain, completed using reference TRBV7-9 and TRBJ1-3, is DTGVSQNPRHKITKRGQNVTFRCDPISEHNRLYWYRQTLGQGPEFLTYFQNEAQLEKSRLLSDRFSAERPKGSFSTLEIQRTEQGDSAMYLCASSFGTANSGNTIYFGEGSWLTVV.

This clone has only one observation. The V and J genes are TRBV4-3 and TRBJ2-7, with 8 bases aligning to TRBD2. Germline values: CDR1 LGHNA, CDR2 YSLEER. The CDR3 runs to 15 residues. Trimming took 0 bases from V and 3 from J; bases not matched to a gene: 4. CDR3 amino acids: CASSQEREADYEQYF. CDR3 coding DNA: TGCGCCAGCAGCCAAGAGCGGGAGGCTGACTACGAGCAGTACTTC.

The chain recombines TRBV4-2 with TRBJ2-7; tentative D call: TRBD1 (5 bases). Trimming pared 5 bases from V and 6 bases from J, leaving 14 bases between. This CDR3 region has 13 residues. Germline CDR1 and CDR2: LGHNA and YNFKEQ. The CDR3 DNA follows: TGTGCCAGCAGCACTCACCAGGGCTCCGAGCAGTACTTC. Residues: CASSTHQGSEQYF.

Written as DNA, the CDR3 is TGTGCCCACAGAAGAGGGTCGGACACCGGGGAGCTGTTTTTT. It specifies CAHRRGSDTGELFF. The chain carries TRBV6-5 and TRBJ2-2, with a weak D call TRBD2 (5 bases). Trimming took 11 bases from V and 3 from J, leaving 16 bases between them. This CDR3 has 14 amino acids. Germline loops: CDR1 MNHEY, CDR2 SVGAGI.

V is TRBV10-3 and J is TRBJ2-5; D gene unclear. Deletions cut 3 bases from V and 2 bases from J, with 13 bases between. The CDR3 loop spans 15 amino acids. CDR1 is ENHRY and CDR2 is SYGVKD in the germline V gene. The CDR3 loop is CAISDSSRMQETQYF. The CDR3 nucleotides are TGTGCCATCAGTGACTCCTCTAGAATGCAAGAGACCCAGTACTTC.

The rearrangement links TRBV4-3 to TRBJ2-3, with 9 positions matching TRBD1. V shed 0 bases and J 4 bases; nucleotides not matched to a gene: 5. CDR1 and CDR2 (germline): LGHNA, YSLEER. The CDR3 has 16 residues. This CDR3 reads CASSQDGDREADTQYF. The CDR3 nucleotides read TGCGCCAGCAGCCAAGACGGGGACAGGGAAGCAGATACGCAGTATTTT.

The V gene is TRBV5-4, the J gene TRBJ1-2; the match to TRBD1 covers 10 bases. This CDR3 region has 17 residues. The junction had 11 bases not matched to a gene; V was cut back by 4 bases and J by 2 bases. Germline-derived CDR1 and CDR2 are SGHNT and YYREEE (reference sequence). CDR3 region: CASSHWDRGFGNYGYTF. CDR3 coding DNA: TGTGCCAGCAGCCACTGGGACAGGGGTTTCGGGAACTATGGCTACACCTTC.

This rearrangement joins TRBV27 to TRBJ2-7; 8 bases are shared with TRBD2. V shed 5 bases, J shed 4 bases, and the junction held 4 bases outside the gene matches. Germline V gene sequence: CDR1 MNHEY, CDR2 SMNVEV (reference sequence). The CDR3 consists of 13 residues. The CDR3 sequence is CASSRAGAYEQYF. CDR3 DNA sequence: TGTGCCAGCAGTAGAGCGGGAGCGTACGAGCAGTACTTC.

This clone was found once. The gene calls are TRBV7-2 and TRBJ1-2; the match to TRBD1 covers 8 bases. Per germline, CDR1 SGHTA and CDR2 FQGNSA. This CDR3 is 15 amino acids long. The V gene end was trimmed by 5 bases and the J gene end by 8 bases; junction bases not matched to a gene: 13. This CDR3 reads CASSVDRGIGVGYTF. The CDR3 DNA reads TGTGCCAGCAGCGTCGACAGGGGCATAGGCGTAGGCTACACCTTC.

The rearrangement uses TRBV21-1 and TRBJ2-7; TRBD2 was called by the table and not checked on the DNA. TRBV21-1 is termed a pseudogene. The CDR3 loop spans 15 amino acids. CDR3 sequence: CASSKGTGGHYEQYF. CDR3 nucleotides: TGTGCCAGCAGCAAAGGGACGGGAGGGCACTACGAGCAGTACTTC.

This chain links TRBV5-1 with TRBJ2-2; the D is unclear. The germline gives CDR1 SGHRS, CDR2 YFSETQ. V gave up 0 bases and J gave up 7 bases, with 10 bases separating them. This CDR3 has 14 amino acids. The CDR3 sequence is CASSLAPQNGELFF. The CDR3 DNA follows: TGCGCCAGCAGCTTGGCGCCACAGAACGGGGAGCTGTTTTTT.

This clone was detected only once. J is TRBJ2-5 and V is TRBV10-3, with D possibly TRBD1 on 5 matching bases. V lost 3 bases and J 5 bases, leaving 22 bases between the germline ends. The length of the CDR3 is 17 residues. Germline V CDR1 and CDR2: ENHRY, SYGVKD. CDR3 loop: CAISDPQGPTTKETQYF. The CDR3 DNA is TGTGCCATCAGTGACCCCCAGGGCCCAACCACCAAGGAGACCCAGTACTTC.

CDR3 in amino acids: CASSLLWSDYSNTGELFF. The CDR3 DNA follows: TGTGCCAGCAGCCTGTTGTGGAGTGACTACTCGAACACCGGGGAGCTGTTTTTT. The chain uses TRBV3-1 (or the pseudogene TRBV3-2) and TRBJ2-2; TRBD2 is a possible D gene (5 bases). V lost 4 bases and J 0 bases, leaving 18 bases between the germline ends. The CDR3 consists of 18 residues. Germline-derived CDR1 and CDR2 are LGHDT and YNNKEL (reference sequence).

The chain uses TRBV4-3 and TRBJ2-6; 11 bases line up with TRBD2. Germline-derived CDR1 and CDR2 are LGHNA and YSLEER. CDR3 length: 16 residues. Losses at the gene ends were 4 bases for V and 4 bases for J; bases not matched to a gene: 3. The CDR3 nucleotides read TGCGCCAGCAGCCGACTAGCGGGAACCGGGGCCAACGTCCTGACTTTC. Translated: CASSRLAGTGANVLTF.

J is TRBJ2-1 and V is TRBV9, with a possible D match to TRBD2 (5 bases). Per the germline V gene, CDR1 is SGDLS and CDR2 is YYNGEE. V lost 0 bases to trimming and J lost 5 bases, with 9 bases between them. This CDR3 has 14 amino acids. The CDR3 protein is CASSVATGNNEQFF. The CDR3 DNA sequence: TGTGCCAGCAGCGTAGCTACGGGGAACAATGAGCAGTTCTTC. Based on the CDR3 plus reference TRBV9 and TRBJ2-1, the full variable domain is DSGVTQTPKHLITATGQRVTLRCSPRSGDLSVYWYQQSLDQGLQFLIQYYNGEERAKGNILERFSAQQFPDLHSELNLSSLELGDSALYFCASSVATGNNEQFFGPGTRLTVL.

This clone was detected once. Here the CDR3 reads CASRKGQVFSSLHF. CDR3 nucleotides: TGTGCCAGCAGGAAAGGACAGGTCTTTTCGTCCCTCCACTTT. The chain links TRBV6-5 to TRBJ1-6, with TRBD1 identical over 7 bases. CDR3 size: 14 residues. V lost 6 bases to trimming and J lost 14 bases; unmatched junction nucleotides: 13. CDR1 and CDR2 (germline): MNHEY, SVGAGI.

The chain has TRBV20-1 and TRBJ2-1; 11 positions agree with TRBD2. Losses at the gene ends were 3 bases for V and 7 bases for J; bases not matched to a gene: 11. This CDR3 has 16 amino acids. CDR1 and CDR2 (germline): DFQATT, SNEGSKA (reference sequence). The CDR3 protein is CSASSITSGSGNEQFF. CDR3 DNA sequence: TGCAGTGCTAGTTCAATAACTAGCGGGAGCGGAAATGAGCAGTTCTTC.

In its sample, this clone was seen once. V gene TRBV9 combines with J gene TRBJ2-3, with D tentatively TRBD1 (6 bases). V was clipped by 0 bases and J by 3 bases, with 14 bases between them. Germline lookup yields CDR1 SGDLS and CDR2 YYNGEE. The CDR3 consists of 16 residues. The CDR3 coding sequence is TGTGCCAGCAGCGTAGGGGGGCGCTTGGATACAGATACGCAGTATTTT. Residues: CASSVGGRLDTDTQYF.

CDR3 amino acids: CASSPRDYYNEQFF. CDR3 in DNA: TGTGCCAGCAGCCCCCGGGACTATTACAATGAGCAGTTCTTC. The chain is built from TRBV7-9 and TRBJ2-1; 7 nucleotides align to TRBD2. Looked up from germline, CDR1 is SEHNR and CDR2 is FQNEAQ (reference sequence). With 5 bases clipped from V and 4 bases from J, the junction kept 5 bases outside the gene matches. CDR3 size: 14 residues.

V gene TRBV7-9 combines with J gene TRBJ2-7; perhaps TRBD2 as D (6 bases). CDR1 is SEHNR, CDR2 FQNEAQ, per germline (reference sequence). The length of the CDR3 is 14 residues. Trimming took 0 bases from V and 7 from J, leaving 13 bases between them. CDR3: CASSLARAGKEQYF. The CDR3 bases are TGTGCCAGCAGCTTAGCCAGGGCGGGAAAGGAGCAGTACTTC.

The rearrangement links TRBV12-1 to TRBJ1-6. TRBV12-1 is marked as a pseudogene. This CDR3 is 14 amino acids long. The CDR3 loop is CASSSTGDNSPLHF. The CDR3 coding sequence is TGTGCCAGCAGCTCCACCGGGGATAATTCACCCCTCCACTTT.

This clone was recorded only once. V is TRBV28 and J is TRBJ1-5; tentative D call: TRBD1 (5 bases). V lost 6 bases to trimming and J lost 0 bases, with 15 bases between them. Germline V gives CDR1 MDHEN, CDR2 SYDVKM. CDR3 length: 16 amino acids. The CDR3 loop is CASRRGTENSNQPQHF. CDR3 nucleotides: TGTGCCAGCAGGCGCGGGACGGAAAATAGCAATCAGCCCCAGCATTTT.

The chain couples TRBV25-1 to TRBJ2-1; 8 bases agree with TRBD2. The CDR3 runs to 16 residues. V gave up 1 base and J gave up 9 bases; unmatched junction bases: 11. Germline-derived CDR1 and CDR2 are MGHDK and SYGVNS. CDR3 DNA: TGTGCCAGCAGTGAATTAGGAAGCGGGAGAGTGGGTGAGCAGTTCTTC. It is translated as CASSELGSGRVGEQFF. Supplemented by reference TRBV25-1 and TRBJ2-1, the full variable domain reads EADIYQTPRYLVIGTGKKITLECSQTMGHDKMYWYQQDPGMELHLIHYSYGVNSTEKGDLSSESTVSRIRTEHFPLTLESARPSHTSQYLCASSELGSGRVGEQFFGPGTRLTVL.

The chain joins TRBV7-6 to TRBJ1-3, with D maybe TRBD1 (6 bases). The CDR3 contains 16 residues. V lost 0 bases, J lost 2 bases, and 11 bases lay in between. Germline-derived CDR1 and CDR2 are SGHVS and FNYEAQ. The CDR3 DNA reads TGTGCCAGCAGCTTAGCGGGGGGGCCCACTGGAAACACCATATATTTT. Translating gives CASSLAGGPTGNTIYF.

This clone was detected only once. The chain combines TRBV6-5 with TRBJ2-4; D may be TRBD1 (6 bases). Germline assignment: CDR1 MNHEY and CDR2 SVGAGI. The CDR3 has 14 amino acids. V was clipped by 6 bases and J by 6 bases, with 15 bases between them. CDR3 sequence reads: CASRDQGPANIQYF. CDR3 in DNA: TGTGCCAGCAGAGATCAGGGGCCTGCAAACATTCAGTACTTC.

CDR3 coding DNA: TGTGCCAGCAGCCAAGGTCCGTCAACAGGTAGGGCAGGGAGGCGGTCCAATGAGCAGTTCTTC. Protein sequence: CASSQGPSTGRAGRRSNEQFF. This chain uses TRBV3-1 (or the pseudogene TRBV3-2) with TRBJ2-1, with a tentative D call TRBD2 (6 bases). The CDR3 loop spans 21 amino acids. The V and J ends lost 1 base and 6 bases respectively, with 31 bases between them. The germline V gene has CDR1 LGHDT and CDR2 YNNKEL (reference sequence).